In its sample, the clone carrying this T cell receptor beta chain was seen many times. The antigen is undetermined. With 3 bases removed from V and 5 bases from J, the gap between germline ends came to 13 bases. CDR3 size: 14 residues. Germline CDR1 reads MNHNS; CDR2 reads SASEGT. Arm-PCR of CDR3 regions and iRepertoire HTBI primers were used to build TCR beta libraries. One entry per CDR3 protein, called by TCRdb with MiXCR from the multiplex PCR reads. In the table there are 300,000 to 350,000 distinct CDR3 sequences, roughly a fifth of which are singletons. The data originate from a study of regulatory T cells in long-lasting Graves disease. Time point of the sample: persistent/refractory GD, antithyroid drugs over 5 years with positive TRAb. PBMC-derived RNA was used for the TCR library. The study, taken as a whole, reports: Persistent patients had a count of shared public clonotypes (approximately 3,000) that exceeded that of new patients (approximately 1,000).

The source material was peripheral blood mononuclear cells (PBMCs), sampled when the disease was refractory, from a patient treated with antithyroid drugs. The V and J genes are TRBV6-1 and TRBJ2-5; a possible D gene is TRBD2 (6 bases). The receptor comes from a female donor with Graves disease. For the CDR3, the DNA is TGTGCCAGCAGTGAGCAGTGCGGGAAGGAGACCCAGTACTTC. It specifies CASSEQCGKETQYF.